This TCR beta chain stems from a study of cytomegalovirus exposure and HLA in healthy donors. Across the whole study: Unique TCRs from HLA-typed donors, roughly 87 million of them, were held in an early data release.

As for this clone: Its cognate antigen is unknown.

Trimming shortened V by 4 bases and J by 3 bases, and 7 bases separated the two germline ends. This CDR3 has 13 amino acids. CDR1 is GTSNPN, CDR2 SVGIG, per germline (reference sequence). Findings of the study overall: Later analysis reportedly placed an Asian-associated ancestry cluster below the roughly 680-donor mean in N-insertions. Several of the most significant clusters were apparently associated with common viral pathogens in a later analysis. An analysis that came later showed most CMV-associated TCR beta chains appearing HLA-restricted.

60 Vbeta and 13 Jbeta primers were used in PCR. Sequenced by immunoSEQ multiplex PCR; TCRdb stores in-frame clones only, minus some. The sample holds more than 100,000 clones, 60% to 80% seen once. The chain combines TRBV30 with TRBJ1-6; D ambiguous. The origin of this receptor is a man over 45 in good health and CMV-seropositive. Sequencing input: PBMCs. The CDR3 coding sequence is TGTGCCTGGACAGATAACTATAATTCACCCCTCCACTTT. It is translated as CAWTDNYNSPLHF. Supplemented by reference TRBV30 and TRBJ1-6, the full variable domain reads SQTIHQWPATLVQPVGSPLSLECTVEGTSNPNLYWYRQAAGRGLQLLFYSVGIGQISSEVPQNLSASRPQDRQFILSSKKLLLSDSGFYLCAWTDNYNSPLHFGNGTRLTVT.